A selection of T cell receptor beta chains follows, all from one sample in a study of T cells in Graves' hyperthyroidism and ophthalmopathy. TCRdb recomputed calls from the multiplex PCR reads with MiXCR, one row per CDR3 protein. The data hold fewer than 450,000 distinct CDR3 sequences, with roughly a sixth observed a single time. Material for sequencing was blood. These receptors all stem from a woman aged 25 to 39 with Graves' hyperthyroidism that later progressed to Graves' ophthalmopathy. Both conserved end residues are part of each CDR3. The D gene is left open where the match is weak. Rows give clone size only sometimes, using once, few, many, or a class for an expanded clone.

TRBV27,few,TRBJ2-7,TRBD2,CASSPLAGVFHEQYF,TGTGCCAGCAGTCCACTAGCGGGAGTGTTCCACGAGCAGTACTTC
TRBV20-1,NA,TRBJ2-7,NA,CSARDKKGGGIRYEQYF,TGCAGTGCTAGAGACAAGAAGGGGGGGGGAATCCGGTACGAGCAGTACTTC
TRBV11-2,NA,TRBJ1-4,NA,CASSLWREKLFF,TGTGCCAGCAGCTTGTGGAGGGAAAAACTGTTTTTT
TRBV19,many,TRBJ2-1,TRBD2,CASSPREGPYNEQFF,TGTGCCAGTAGTCCCAGGGAGGGACCCTACAATGAGCAGTTCTTC
TRBV29-1,many,TRBJ1-2,TRBD1,CSATTGANFGYTF,TGCAGCGCCACGACAGGGGCTAACTTTGGCTACACCTTC
TRBV2,many,TRBJ1-1,NA,CASVGQRVNTEAFF,TGTGCCAGTGTTGGACAGCGGGTGAACACTGAAGCTTTCTTT
TRBV29-1,few,TRBJ2-1,TRBD1,CSQLTGAHNEQFF,TGCAGCCAACTCACAGGGGCCCACAATGAGCAGTTCTTC
TRBV2,NA,TRBJ2-1,TRBD1,CATQTRTGGYNEQFF,TGTGCCACCCAAACCCGTACAGGGGGATACAATGAGCAGTTCTTC
TRBV11-2,NA,TRBJ2-7,NA,CASSFIGQGYEQYF,TGTGCCAGCAGCTTTATCGGGCAAGGGTACGAGCAGTACTTC
TRBV3-1,many,TRBJ1-1,TRBD1,CASSPINFRGLNTEAFF,TGTGCCAGCAGCCCAATAAACTTCAGGGGGTTGAACACTGAAGCTTTCTTT
TRBV6-5,few,TRBJ1-4,NA,CASSSIGDEKLFF,TGTGCCAGCAGTTCTATAGGGGATGAAAAACTGTTTTTT
TRBV2,many,TRBJ1-2,NA,CASSEGQRGVGGYTF,TGTGCCAGCAGTGAAGGGCAGAGAGGGGTCGGCGGCTACACCTTC
TRBV30,few,TRBJ1-2,TRBD1,CAWSPQGGGYTF,TGTGCCTGGAGCCCCCAAGGGGGCGGCTACACCTTC
TRBV20-1,many,TRBJ2-1,TRBD2,CSARTSSNEQFF,TGCAGTGCCCGGACTAGCAGCAATGAGCAGTTCTTC
TRBV6-1,once,TRBJ2-5,TRBD2,CASSGPSGGYETQYF,TGTGCCAGCAGTGGGCCTAGCGGGGGTTACGAGACCCAGTACTTC
TRBV27,many,TRBJ2-7,TRBD2,CASSLSRDYYEQYF,TGTGCCAGCAGTTTATCTCGGGACTACTACGAGCAGTACTTC